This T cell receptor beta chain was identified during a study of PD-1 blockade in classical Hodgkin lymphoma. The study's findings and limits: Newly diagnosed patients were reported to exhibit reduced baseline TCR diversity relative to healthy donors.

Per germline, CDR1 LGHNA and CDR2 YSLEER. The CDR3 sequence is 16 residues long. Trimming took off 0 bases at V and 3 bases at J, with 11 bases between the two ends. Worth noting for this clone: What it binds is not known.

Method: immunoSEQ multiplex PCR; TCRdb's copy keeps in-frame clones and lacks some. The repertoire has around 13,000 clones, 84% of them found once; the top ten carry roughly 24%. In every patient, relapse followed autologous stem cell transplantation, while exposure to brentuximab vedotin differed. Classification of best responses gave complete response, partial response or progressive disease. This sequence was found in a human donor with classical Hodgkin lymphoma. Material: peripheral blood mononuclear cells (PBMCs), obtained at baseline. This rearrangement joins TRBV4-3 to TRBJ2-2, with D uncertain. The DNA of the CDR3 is TGCGCCAGCAGCCAAGATTTCACGACTGACACCGGGGAGCTGTTTTTT. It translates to CASSQDFTTDTGELFF.